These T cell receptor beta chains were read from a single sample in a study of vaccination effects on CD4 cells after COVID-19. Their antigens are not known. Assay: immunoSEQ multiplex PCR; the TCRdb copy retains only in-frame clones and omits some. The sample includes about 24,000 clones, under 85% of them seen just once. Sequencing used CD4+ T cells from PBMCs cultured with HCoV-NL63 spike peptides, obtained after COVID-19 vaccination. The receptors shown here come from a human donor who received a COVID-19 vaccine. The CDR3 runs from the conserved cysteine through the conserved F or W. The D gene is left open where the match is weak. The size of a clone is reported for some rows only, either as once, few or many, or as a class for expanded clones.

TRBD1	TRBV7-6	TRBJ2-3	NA	TGTGCCAGCAGCTTAGCGACAGGGGAGAGTGATACGCAGTATTTT	CASSLATGESDTQYF
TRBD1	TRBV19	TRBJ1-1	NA	TGTGCCAGTAGCCGACTGACAGGGGCCAGGAACACTGAAGCTTTCTTT	CASSRLTGARNTEAFF
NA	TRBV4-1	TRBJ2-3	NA	TGCGCCAGCAGCCAAGTGGACTTAGGCTGGGCAGATACGCAGTATTTT	CASSQVDLGWADTQYF
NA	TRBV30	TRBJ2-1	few	TGTGCCTGGAGCCAAACCTGGGGCGAGCAGTTCTTC	CAWSQTWGEQFF
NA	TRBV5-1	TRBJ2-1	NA	TGCGCCAGCAGCTTCGGGCTAGCGAGATCCACGAGCTCCTACAATGAGCAGTTCTTC	CASSFGLARSTSSYNEQFF
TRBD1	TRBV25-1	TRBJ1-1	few	TGTGCCAGCAGTGGGGGACAGGGGGAGGAGAACACTGAAGCTTTCTTT	CASSGGQGEENTEAFF
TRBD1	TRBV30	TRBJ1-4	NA	TGTGCCTGGAGTGTACTTTTAGGGGGCGGTGAAAAACTGTTTTTT	CAWSVLLGGGEKLFF
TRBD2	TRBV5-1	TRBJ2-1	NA	TGCGCCAGCAGCTTGCCTAGCGGGGGGGCCGATGAGCAGTTCTTC	CASSLPSGGADEQFF
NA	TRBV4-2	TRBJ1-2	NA	TGTGCCAGCAGCCAGGCAGGGTTCTATGGCTACACCTTC	CASSQAGFYGYTF
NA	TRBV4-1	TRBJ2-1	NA	TGCGCCAGCAGCCAGAGGGGACATGTTTTCTTATACAATGAGCAGTTCTTC	CASSQRGHVFLYNEQFF
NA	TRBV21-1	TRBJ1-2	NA	TGTGCCAGCAGCAAAAAGCCCCTCCCTCAGAACTATGGCTACACCTTC	CASSKKPLPQNYGYTF
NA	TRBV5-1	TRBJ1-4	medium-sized	TGCGCCAGCAGCTTGGGGGCCCGGGGAGCTAATGAAAAACTGTTTTTT	CASSLGARGANEKLFF
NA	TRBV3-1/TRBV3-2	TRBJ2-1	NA	TGTGCCAGCAGCCCCTCTAGCTTCGGGAATGAGCAGTTCTTC	CASSPSSFGNEQFF
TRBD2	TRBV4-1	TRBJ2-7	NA	TGCGCCAGCAGCCTAGACCCCGGACTAGCCGTCGAGCAGTACTTC	CASSLDPGLAVEQYF
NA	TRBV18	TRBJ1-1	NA	TGTGCCAGCTCACCACAGGGCCACACTGAAGCTTTCTTT	CASSPQGHTEAFF
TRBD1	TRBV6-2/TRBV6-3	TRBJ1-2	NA	TGTGCCAGCAGTCAACCGGGACAGGGACACTATGGCTACACCTTC	CASSQPGQGHYGYTF
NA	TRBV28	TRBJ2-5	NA	TGTGCCAGCTTGGGCGTAACGGCCCAAGAGACCCAGTACTTC	CASLGVTAQETQYF
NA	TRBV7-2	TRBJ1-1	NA	TGTGCCAGCAAGAGGGGACCTCCTACGAACACTGAAGCTTTCTTT	CASKRGPPTNTEAFF
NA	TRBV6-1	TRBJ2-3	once	TGTGCCAGCAGTGAACGGGGTTTGGCAGATACGCAGTATTTT	CASSERGLADTQYF
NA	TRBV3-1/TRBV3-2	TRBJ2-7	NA	TGTGCCAGCAGCCAAGGTGGCAGGAACGAGCAGTACTTC	CASSQGGRNEQYF
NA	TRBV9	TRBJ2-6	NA	TGTGCCAGCAGCCCCCAGGAGGGGTCCTCTGGGGCCAACGTCCTGACTTTC	CASSPQEGSSGANVLTF
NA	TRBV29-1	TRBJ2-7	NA	TGCAGCGTTGATCGGGCTAGCGCACCCTACGAGCAGTACTTC	CSVDRASAPYEQYF
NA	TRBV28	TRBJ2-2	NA	TGTGCCAGCAGTGGGGAACACGGGGAGCTGTTTTTT	CASSGEHGELFF
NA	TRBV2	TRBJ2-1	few	TGTGCCAGCACTACTTACAACAATGAGCAGTTCTTC	CASTTYNNEQFF
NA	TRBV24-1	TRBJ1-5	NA	TGTGCCACCTTAGGGAGACAGGCGCCGCCTTATAGCAATCAGCCCCAGCATTTT	CATLGRQAPPYSNQPQHF
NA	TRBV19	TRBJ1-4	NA	TGTGCCAGTAGTATCCGGGGAGAAAAACTGTTTTTT	CASSIRGEKLFF
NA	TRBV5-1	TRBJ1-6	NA	TGCGCCAGCAGCTCAATCAATTCACCCCTCCACTTT	CASSSINSPLHF